The 31 T cell receptor beta chains listed next were all sequenced from one sample in a study of human T cells and chemical hapten exposure. Time point defined: patch test 1, 2 weeks after DPC sensitization. Regarding treatment: therapeutic diphenylcyclopropenone sensitization with weekly scalp DPC. MiXCR, run by TCRdb on the RACE reads, gives a single entry per CDR3 protein. The sample records 75,000 to 100,000 distinct CDR3 sequences, around 11% being singletons. The material was whole blood, obtained in connection with sensitization to the hapten diphenylcyclopropenone (DPC). Receptors originate from a middle-aged woman with alopecia areata. Some clones in this sample may be carry-over from other donors' samples.

The chain carries TRBV20-1 and TRBJ2-1; D may be TRBD2 (6 bases). Trimming took off 5 bases at V and 9 bases at J, with 20 bases between the two ends. The CDR3 spans 14 residues. Germline lookup yields CDR1 DFQATT and CDR2 SNEGSKA (reference sequence). The CDR3: CSAPVPGVGSEQFF. The CDR3 DNA is TGCAGTGCTCCCGTCCCGGGGGTGGGAAGTGAGCAGTTCTTC.

In its sample, this clonotype was seen many times. The chain joins TRBV6-2 or TRBV6-3 to TRBJ1-5, with D possibly matching TRBD1 (6 bases). Germline loops: CDR1 MNHEY, CDR2 SVGEGT. Trimming removed 8 bases from V and 4 bases from J, with 15 bases in between. CDR3 length: 14 amino acids. This chain's CDR3 is CASVDRPSNQPQHF. For the CDR3, the DNA is TGTGCCAGCGTCGACAGGCCCTCGAATCAGCCCCAGCATTTT.

This clonotype has ten or more counts. V is TRBV30 and J is TRBJ1-1; D gene ambiguous. V lost 3 bases and J lost 4, with 9 bases in between. This CDR3 comprises 12 residues. Germline CDR1 GTSNPN, CDR2 SVGIG (reference sequence). For the CDR3, the DNA is TGTGCCTGGAGGTGGTGGGGCACTGAAGCTTTCTTT. This translates into CAWRWWGTEAFF.

This chain uses TRBV9 with TRBJ2-2, with 10 nucleotides matching TRBD2. The V gene end was trimmed by 6 bases and the J gene end by 3 bases; junction bases not matched to a gene: 8. This CDR3 comprises 16 residues. Germline assignment: CDR1 SGDLS and CDR2 YYNGEE. The CDR3 sequence: CASNRAGGLDTGELFF. CDR3 nucleotides: TGTGCCAGCAATAGAGCGGGAGGGCTAGACACCGGGGAGCTGTTTTTT.

A remark on this clonotype: One end of the junction is discordant with germline, which a read error may explain. The V call is TRBV11-2, the J call TRBJ1-4; D unresolved. The length of the CDR3 is 13 residues. Germline CDR1 reads SGHAT; CDR2 reads FQNNGV. This CDR3 reads CASSWGNDGQLWF. CDR3 bases: TGTGCCAGCAGCTGGGGAAACGACGGTCAGCTTTGGTTT.

This clonotype occurred many times. The genes are TRBV4-3 and TRBJ2-7, with 9 positions matching TRBD2. V was pared by 0 bases and J by 1 base, with 7 bases of the junction left unmatched. This CDR3 contains 17 residues. Germline V CDR1 and CDR2: LGHNA, YSLEER. CDR3 sequence reads: CASSQDMSGRRSYEQYF. As DNA, the CDR3 is TGCGCCAGCAGCCAAGATATGAGCGGGAGGAGGTCCTACGAGCAGTACTTC.

This sequence joins TRBV20-1 and TRBJ2-2, with a weak D call TRBD2 (7 bases). Per the germline V gene, CDR1 is DFQATT and CDR2 is SNEGSKA (reference sequence). Trimming took off 4 bases at V and 2 bases at J, with 14 bases between the two ends. This CDR3 has 15 residues. The DNA for the CDR3 is TGCAGTGCTATAGGGGGGAGGGCCAACACCGGGGAGCTGTTTTTT. Translating gives CSAIGGRANTGELFF.

The chain uses TRBV28 and TRBJ2-2; D remains unclear. The CDR3 is made up of 12 amino acids. V lost 7 bases, J lost 0 bases, and 3 bases lay in between. Germline CDR1 and CDR2: MDHEN and SYDVKM. CDR3 bases: TGTGCCAGCATGACGAACACCGGGGAGCTGTTTTTT. It is translated as CASMTNTGELFF. Full variable domain (outside the CDR3, taken from reference TRBV28 and TRBJ2-2): DVKVTQSSRYLVKRTGEKVFLECVQDMDHENMFWYRQDPGLGLRLIYFSYDVKMKEKGDIPEGYSVSREKKERFSLILESASTNQTSMYLCASMTNTGELFFGEGSRLTVL.

The chain employs TRBV14 and TRBJ2-3; D remains unclear. The CDR3 length is 17 residues. The germline V gene encodes CDR1 SGHDN and CDR2 FVKESK. Trimming took 2 bases from V and 0 from J, leaving 15 bases between them. This chain's CDR3 is CASSQRSASFSTDTQYF. Here the CDR3 DNA reads TGTGCCAGCAGCCAACGGTCGGCCAGTTTTAGCACAGATACGCAGTATTTT.

Here the CDR3 DNA reads TGTGCCAGCACCGACTCTGGACAGTACAATGAGCAGTTCTTC. Translation gives CASTDSGQYNEQFF. V usage is TRBV12-3 or TRBV12-4 and J usage is TRBJ2-1, with TRBD1 as a possible D gene (6 bases). The CDR3 has 14 residues. The V end lost 7 bases, the J end lost 4 bases, and 14 bases lay between the germline ends.

This clonotype was recorded only once. The CDR3 reads CASGGAPDTQYF. The CDR3 nucleotides are TGTGCCAGTGGGGGGGCCCCAGATACGCAGTATTTT. The V call is TRBV24-1, the J call TRBJ2-3; D perhaps matches TRBD2 (7 bases). There are 12 residues in the CDR3. Trimming removed 11 bases at V and 4 bases at J, with 12 bases between. Germline V gene lookup returns CDR1 KGHDR and CDR2 SFDVKD.

This clonotype was observed a few times. The rearrangement uses TRBV5-4 and TRBJ2-2; 13 bases line up with TRBD2. The trim removed 3 bases at V and 2 bases at J, leaving 1 base unmatched. CDR3 size: 16 residues. Germline CDR1 and CDR2: SGHNT and YYREEE (reference sequence). CDR3 sequence reads: CASSWGLAGNTGELFF. CDR3 coding DNA: TGTGCCAGCAGCTGGGGACTAGCGGGAAACACCGGGGAGCTGTTTTTT.

This clonotype was detected many times. The rearrangement links TRBV5-5 to TRBJ2-7; D unclear. Trimming shortened V by 0 bases and J by 3 bases, and 4 bases separated the two germline ends. Germline loops: CDR1 SGHKS, CDR2 YYEKEE (reference sequence). This CDR3 contains 12 residues. In DNA form, the CDR3 reads TGTGCCAGCAGCTTGGGACTCTACGAGCAGTACTTC. Its translation: CASSLGLYEQYF.

The chain uses TRBV28 and TRBJ2-7; 9 bases align to TRBD1. In germline, CDR1 is MDHEN, CDR2 SYDVKM. CDR3 length: 12 amino acids. The trim removed 6 bases at V and 4 bases at J, leaving 1 base unmatched. CDR3 in DNA: TGTGCCAGCAGACAGGGGGCATACGAGCAGTACTTC. It encodes CASRQGAYEQYF. Together with reference TRBV28 and TRBJ2-7, the CDR3 gives the full variable domain: DVKVTQSSRYLVKRTGEKVFLECVQDMDHENMFWYRQDPGLGLRLIYFSYDVKMKEKGDIPEGYSVSREKKERFSLILESASTNQTSMYLCASRQGAYEQYFGPGTRLTVT.

The CDR3 coding sequence is TGTGCCAGGGGGTACGGGGACTTAAATGAAAAACTGTTTTTT. It translates to CARGYGDLNEKLFF. The chain joins TRBV5-8 to TRBJ1-4; D possibly corresponds to TRBD1 (5 bases). This CDR3 has 14 residues. Germline lookup yields CDR1 SGHTS and CDR2 YDEGEE. Trimming shortened V by 8 bases and J by 5 bases, and 16 bases separated the two germline ends.

The chain recombines TRBV4-1 with TRBJ2-7; 9 nucleotides agree with TRBD2. CDR1 is MGHRA, CDR2 YSYEKL, per germline. The V gene end was trimmed by 0 bases and the J gene end by 2 bases; junction bases not matched to a gene: 11. The CDR3 consists of 18 residues. CDR3 sequence: CASSQELIRTSVPYEQYF. CDR3 in DNA: TGCGCCAGCAGCCAAGAGTTAATTAGGACTAGCGTGCCCTACGAGCAGTACTTC.

By share of the sample, this clonotype is large. The CDR3 DNA reads as TGTGCCAGCAGTCAACCGACAGGGAGTATGGGCGGGGAGCTGTTTTTT. Amino acids: CASSQPTGSMGGELFF. This chain connects TRBV28 to TRBJ2-2, with 7 bases matching TRBD1. This CDR3 has 16 amino acids. CDR1 and CDR2 (germline): MDHEN, SYDVKM. V dropped 5 bases and J dropped 7; count of bases not matched to a gene: 13.

A few counts support this clonotype. The V call is TRBV28, the J call TRBJ2-1; D may be TRBD2 (6 bases). The CDR3 covers 15 residues. Between the trimmed V and J ends, which lost 3 bases and 5 bases, there was a span of 14 bases. Germline V gene data show CDR1 as MDHEN and CDR2 as SYDVKM. CDR3 coding DNA: TGTGCCAGCAGTTTCCCCGGGACTCGAGACAATGAGCAGTTCTTC. Its protein product is CASSFPGTRDNEQFF.

This clonotype was picked up many times. V usage is TRBV3-1 and J usage is TRBJ2-6, with D perhaps matching TRBD1 or TRBD2 (5 bases each). The length of the CDR3 is 16 residues. The V end lost 4 bases, the J end lost 0 bases, and 10 bases lay between the germline ends. The germline CDR1 and CDR2 sequences are LGHDT and YNNKEL (reference sequence). Here the CDR3 DNA reads TGTGCCAGCAGCCCGCCGGGACCCTCTGGGGCCAACGTCCTGACTTTC. It yields the protein CASSPPGPSGANVLTF. The full variable domain, completed using reference TRBV3-1 and TRBJ2-6, is DTAVSQTPKYLVTQMGNDKSIKCEQNLGHDTMYWYKQDSKKFLKIMFSYNNKELIINETVPNRFSPKSPDKAHLNLHINSLELGDSAVYFCASSPPGPSGANVLTFGAGSRLTVL.

This clonotype was picked up many times. The chain carries TRBV12-3 or TRBV12-4 and TRBJ1-6; D remains ambiguous. Trimming left V 6 bases short and J 13 bases short, with 13 bases between. The CDR3 totals 12 residues. As DNA, the CDR3 is TGTGCCAGCAGATACGGGCGTCATCCCCTCCACTTT. Protein sequence: CASRYGRHPLHF.

The J gene is TRBJ2-1, the V gene TRBV9; perhaps D is TRBD1 or TRBD2 (6 bases each). The germline V gene has CDR1 SGDLS and CDR2 YYNGEE. The CDR3 loop spans 18 amino acids. Trimming left V 3 bases short and J 6 bases short, with 25 bases between. CDR3 sequence reads: CASSAGGGSGQLINEQFF. The CDR3 bases are TGTGCCAGCAGCGCCGGGGGTGGATCAGGACAGCTAATCAATGAGCAGTTCTTC.

The CDR3 protein is CASSTRGGPYEQYF. The CDR3 DNA reads TGTGCCAGCAGCACCAGGGGCGGGCCCTACGAGCAGTACTTC. The chain couples TRBV9 to TRBJ2-7; maybe TRBD1 (6 bases). The germline CDR1 and CDR2 sequences are SGDLS and YYNGEE. Trimming removed 4 bases from V and 2 bases from J, with 13 bases in between. CDR3 size: 14 residues. The full variable domain, with the rest looked up from reference TRBV9 and TRBJ2-7, is DSGVTQTPKHLITATGQRVTLRCSPRSGDLSVYWYQQSLDQGLQFLIQYYNGEERAKGNILERFSAQQFPDLHSELNLSSLELGDSALYFCASSTRGGPYEQYFGPGTRLTVT.

This clonotype was seen a few times. The chain recombines TRBV28 with TRBJ2-3, with 13 positions matching TRBD2. CDR3 size: 19 residues. From germline, CDR1 is MDHEN and CDR2 SYDVKM. Losses at the gene ends were 3 bases for V and 0 bases for J; bases not matched to a gene: 9. The CDR3 spells CASSFPGLAGTPSTDTQYF. The CDR3 DNA follows: TGTGCCAGCAGTTTCCCGGGACTAGCGGGAACTCCTAGCACAGATACGCAGTATTTT.

This clonotype was picked up a small number of times. The chain couples TRBV5-6 to TRBJ1-5; a weak D match, TRBD1 (5 bases). The CDR3 has 16 residues. Germline loops: CDR1 SGHDT, CDR2 YYEEEE. Trimming left V 5 bases short and J 5 bases short, with 20 bases between. The CDR3 nucleotides are TGTGCCAGCAGGGTCCCGTATCGGGACGTGTATCAGCCCCAGCATTTT. It codes for CASRVPYRDVYQPQHF.

This clonotype was seen a few times. This chain joins TRBV7-6 and TRBJ1-3; D is perhaps TRBD1 (5 bases). Germline V gene data show CDR1 as SGHVS and CDR2 as FNYEAQ. Trimming pared 0 bases from V and 8 bases from J, leaving 5 bases between. The CDR3 is 12 residues long. This CDR3 is CASSLAGHTIYF. In nucleotides, the CDR3 is TGTGCCAGCAGCTTAGCGGGACACACCATATATTTT.

Only a few counts were recorded for this clonotype. The rearrangement uses TRBV2 and TRBJ2-7; D remains unclear. Trimming stripped 3 bases from V and 0 bases from J, with 9 bases between. The CDR3 contains 14 residues. Germline lookup yields CDR1 SNHLY and CDR2 FYNNEI. CDR3 amino acids: CASSERYLSYEQYF. The DNA of the CDR3 is TGTGCCAGCAGTGAGCGGTACCTCTCCTACGAGCAGTACTTC. Filled out from reference TRBV2 and TRBJ2-7, the complete variable domain reads EPEVTQTPSHQVTQMGQEVILRCVPISNHLYFYWYRQILGQKVEFLVSFYNNEISEKSEIFDDQFSVERPDGSNFTLKIRSTKLEDSAMYFCASSERYLSYEQYFGPGTRLTVT.

The chain combines TRBV7-6 with TRBJ2-2; perhaps TRBD1 as D (6 bases). Trimming cost V 5 bases and J 7 bases, with 11 bases left between them. The CDR3 is made up of 13 amino acids. Germline CDR1 SGHVS, CDR2 FNYEAQ. The CDR3 loop reads CASSARDNGELFF. The CDR3 nucleotides are TGTGCCAGCAGCGCACGGGACAACGGGGAGCTGTTTTTT.

In this sample, this clonotype turned up many times. The chain employs TRBV6-2 or TRBV6-3 and TRBJ1-6; no clear D. CDR1 is MNHEY and CDR2 is SVGEGT in the germline V gene. The V end lost 0 bases, the J end lost 7 bases, and 4 bases lay between the germline ends. This CDR3 comprises 13 residues. CDR3 nucleotides: TGTGCCAGCAGTTACTCGGACAATTCACCCCTCCACTTT. Protein: CASSYSDNSPLHF.

This clonotype was counted only a few times. The CDR3: CSAPDRVSGNTIYF. The CDR3 coding sequence is TGCAGTGCTCCCGACAGGGTCTCTGGAAACACCATATATTTT. The gene calls are TRBV20-1 and TRBJ1-3, with 7 bases identical to TRBD1. From germline, CDR1 is DFQATT and CDR2 SNEGSKA (reference sequence). The CDR3 has 14 residues. V shed 5 bases and J 0 bases; nucleotides not matched to a gene: 4.

This clonotype was recorded many times. The rearrangement links TRBV20-1 to TRBJ1-4; D is possibly TRBD1 (5 bases). Germline CDR1 DFQATT, CDR2 SNEGSKA (reference sequence). The germline V and J ends were trimmed by 5 bases and 7 bases, with 26 bases remaining between them. The CDR3 has 17 residues. CDR3 nucleotides: TGCAGTGCTCCACGCCCCGCCGGGACCCCGGGGGGTGAAAAACTGTTTTTT. Amino acid sequence: CSAPRPAGTPGGEKLFF.

In its sample, this clonotype was seen many times. This chain links TRBV28 with TRBJ2-7; D uncertain. Trimming took 11 bases from V and 3 from J, leaving 8 bases between them. Germline V gives CDR1 MDHEN, CDR2 SYDVKM. This CDR3 has 10 residues. The CDR3 loop is CASRVYEQYF. In DNA, the CDR3 is TGTGCCTCCCGGGTCTACGAGCAGTACTTC. The full variable domain, its missing parts supplied by reference TRBV28 and TRBJ2-7, is DVKVTQSSRYLVKRTGEKVFLECVQDMDHENMFWYRQDPGLGLRLIYFSYDVKMKEKGDIPEGYSVSREKKERFSLILESASTNQTSMYLCASRVYEQYFGPGTRLTVT.